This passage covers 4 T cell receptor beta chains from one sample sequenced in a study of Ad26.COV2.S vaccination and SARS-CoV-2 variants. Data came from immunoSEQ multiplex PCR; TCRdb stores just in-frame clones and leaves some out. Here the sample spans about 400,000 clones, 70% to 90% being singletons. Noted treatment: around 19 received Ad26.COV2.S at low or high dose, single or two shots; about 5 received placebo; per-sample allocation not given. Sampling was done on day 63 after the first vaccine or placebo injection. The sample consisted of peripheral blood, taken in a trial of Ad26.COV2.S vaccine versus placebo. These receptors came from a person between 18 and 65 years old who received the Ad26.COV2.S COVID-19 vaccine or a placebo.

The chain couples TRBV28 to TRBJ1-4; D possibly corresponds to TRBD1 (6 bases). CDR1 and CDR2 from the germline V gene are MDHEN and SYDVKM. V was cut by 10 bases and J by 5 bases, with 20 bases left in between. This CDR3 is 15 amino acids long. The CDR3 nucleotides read TGTGCCACCGGGGGCCTGGGAGGTGGGAATGAAAAACTGTTTTTT. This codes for CATGGLGGGNEKLFF.

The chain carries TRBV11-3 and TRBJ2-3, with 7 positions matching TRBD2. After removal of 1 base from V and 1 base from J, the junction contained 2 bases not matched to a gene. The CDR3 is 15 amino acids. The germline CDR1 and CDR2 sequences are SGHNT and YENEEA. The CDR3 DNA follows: TGTGCCAGCAGCTTAGGGACTAGGCGCACAGATACGCAGTATTTT. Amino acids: CASSLGTRRTDTQYF.

CDR3 region: CASSLGQGRAEAFF. The CDR3 DNA is TGCGCCAGCAGCTTGGGACAGGGAAGGGCTGAAGCTTTCTTT. The chain is built from TRBV5-1 and TRBJ1-1; TRBD1 agrees at 7 bases. CDR1 SGHRS and CDR2 YFSETQ come from the germline V gene. With V trimmed by 0 bases and J by 6 bases, 5 bases remained unmatched. This CDR3 contains 14 residues.

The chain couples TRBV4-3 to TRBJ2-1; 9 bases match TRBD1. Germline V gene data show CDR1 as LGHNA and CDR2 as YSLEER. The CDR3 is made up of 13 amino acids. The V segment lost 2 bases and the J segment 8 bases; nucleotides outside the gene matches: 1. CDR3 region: CASSQRTGDEQFF. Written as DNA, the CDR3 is TGCGCCAGCAGCCAAAGGACAGGGGATGAGCAGTTCTTC.